This T cell receptor (beta chain) derives from a study of blood T cell repertoires in COVID-19. In the study's own analysis: Amplification of reference gene primers provided the estimated nucleated cell counts. Sequencing used immunoSEQ multiplex PCR; TCRdb keeps in-frame clones, though not all of them. Clonal size and the V and J genes are those of that table, whereas D and trimming came from the DNA. Counted here are around 430,000 clones, approximately 87% occurring once; the ten biggest clones make up roughly 9.4%. This CDR3 has 13 residues. Trimming took 10 bases from V and 4 from J, leaving 17 bases between them. The germline V gene has CDR1 MDHEN and CDR2 SYDVKM.

The chain is built from TRBV28 and TRBJ2-7, with D tentatively TRBD2 (6 bases). This receptor was obtained from a woman between 50 and 59 years old who had recovered from COVID-19. Specimen: PBMCs or T cells enriched from blood (not recorded which). The CDR3 DNA follows: TGTGCCACCGAGGTGGGAGGCCGTTACGAGCAGTACTTC. Translating gives CATEVGGRYEQYF.